The 32 T cell receptor beta chains listed next were all sequenced from one sample in a study of cytotoxic CD8 clonotypes in ibrutinib-treated CLL. Measured with immunoSEQ multiplex PCR; TCRdb has only the in-frame clones, and not every one. The sample yields 9,500 to 15,000 clones, 60% to 80% seen once. Sequencing was performed on PBMCs, taken before ibrutinib treatment. These receptors came from a human donor with chronic lymphocytic leukemia.

V usage is TRBV11-3 and J usage is TRBJ2-7; the D is unclear. This CDR3 has 13 residues. Germline V lookup: CDR1 SGHNT, CDR2 YENEEA. The V gene lost 5 bases and the J gene lost 4 bases, with 12 bases spanning the gap. CDR3 region: CASSKDGTYEQYF. The CDR3 region has the DNA TGTGCCAGCAGCAAGGACGGCACGTACGAGCAGTACTTC.

The V and J genes are TRBV28 and TRBJ2-3; no firm D call. Trimming took 4 bases from V and 2 from J, leaving 13 bases between them. Germline loops: CDR1 MDHEN, CDR2 SYDVKM. The CDR3 extends over 15 amino acids. The CDR3 DNA reads as TGTGCCAGCAGTTCCGTCCTGGGCCACACAGATACGCAGTATTTT. This translates into CASSSVLGHTDTQYF.

The gene calls are TRBV5-6 and TRBJ2-7; D ambiguous. From germline, CDR1 is SGHDT and CDR2 YYEEEE. This CDR3 has 14 amino acids. V lost 1 base and J lost 3, with 11 bases in between. The CDR3 region has the DNA TGTGCCAGCAGCTTGAGCCCCAGGATCTACGAGCAGTACTTC. Protein: CASSLSPRIYEQYF.

CDR3 sequence (DNA): TGTGCCAGCAGTTACTCGGCTAGCGGAGGCTACGAGCAGTACTTC. Residues: CASSYSASGGYEQYF. This chain joins TRBV6-5 and TRBJ2-7; 7 positions match TRBD2. The germline gives CDR1 MNHEY, CDR2 SVGAGI. This CDR3 spans 15 amino acids. V was clipped by 0 bases and J by 3 bases; unmatched bases: 5.

The chain has TRBV9 and TRBJ2-5; 7 bases are a match to TRBD1. The trim removed 4 bases at V and 10 bases at J, leaving 16 bases unmatched. Germline CDR1 reads SGDLS; CDR2 reads YYNGEE. This CDR3 has 15 amino acids. CDR3 protein: CASSQHGTADQIQYF. In nucleotides, the CDR3 is TGTGCCAGCAGCCAGCATGGGACAGCCGACCAGATCCAGTACTTC.

This clone was seen more than once but under ten times. The chain links TRBV13 to TRBJ2-2; no clear D gene. Trimming removed 5 bases at V and 7 bases at J, with 8 bases between. The CDR3 runs to 12 residues. In germline, CDR1 is PRHDT, CDR2 FYEKMQ (reference sequence). CDR3 sequence (DNA): TGTGCCAGCAGCGGAGTACTCGGGGAGCTGTTTTTT. Amino acids: CASSGVLGELFF.

The chain couples TRBV30 to TRBJ1-5; TRBD1 might be the D (5 bases). Deletions cut 2 bases from V and 4 bases from J, with 12 bases between. The germline V gene encodes CDR1 GTSNPN and CDR2 SVGIG (reference sequence). This CDR3 comprises 14 residues. The CDR3 DNA reads as TGTGCCTGGAGTCCAGGGCTGGGTAATCAGCCCCAGCATTTT. This gives the protein CAWSPGLGNQPQHF.

The gene calls are TRBV5-1 and TRBJ1-2; D is perhaps TRBD1 (6 bases). The CDR3 is 13 residues long. V was cut by 4 bases and J by 2 bases, with 9 bases left in between. From germline, CDR1 is SGHRS and CDR2 YFSETQ. CDR3 nucleotide sequence: TGCGCCAGCAGCCCGACAGGAAACTATGGCTACACCTTC. Translating it yields CASSPTGNYGYTF.

V and J are TRBV5-6 and TRBJ2-3; either TRBD1 or TRBD2 may supply D (5 bases each). The CDR3 is 13 residues long. CDR1 is SGHDT and CDR2 is YYEEEE in the germline V gene. Trimming pared 2 bases from V and 6 bases from J, leaving 10 bases between. The DNA of the CDR3 is TGTGCCAGCAGCTTACGGGACCGGGATACGCAGTATTTT. Encoded protein: CASSLRDRDTQYF. Together with reference TRBV5-6 and TRBJ2-3, the CDR3 gives the full variable domain: DAGVTQSPTHLIKTRGQQVTLRCSPKSGHDTVSWYQQALGQGPQFIFQYYEEEERQRGNFPDRFSGHQFPNYSSELNVNALLLGDSALYLCASSLRDRDTQYFGPGTRLTVL.

This clone came up a few times. The chain couples TRBV13 to TRBJ2-3; 8 bases match TRBD2. Germline V gene data show CDR1 as PRHDT and CDR2 as FYEKMQ (reference sequence). The CDR3 is 15 residues long. V dropped 5 bases and J dropped 6; count of bases not matched to a gene: 10. In DNA, the CDR3 is TGTGCCAGCAGCCGCCCCGCGGGGGGCCGGGATACGCAGTATTTT. This encodes CASSRPAGGRDTQYF.

This clone was recorded only once. The rearrangement joins TRBV7-2 to TRBJ2-1; the match to TRBD2 covers 13 bases. This CDR3 is built from 17 residues. Germline V gene lookup returns CDR1 SGHTA and CDR2 FQGNSA. V lost 4 bases, J lost 3 bases, and 6 bases stayed unmatched. Here the CDR3 reads CASSSLLAGGHYNEQFF. In DNA, the CDR3 is TGTGCCAGCAGCTCACTACTAGCGGGGGGGCACTACAATGAGCAGTTCTTC. Full variable domain (rest looked up from reference TRBV7-2 and TRBJ2-1): GAGVSQSPSNKVTEKGKDVELRCDPISGHTALYWYRQSLGQGLEFLIYFQGNSAPDKSGLPSDRFSAERTGGSVSTLTIQRTQQEDSAVYLCASSSLLAGGHYNEQFFGPGTRLTVL.

This clone was counted only a few times. The chain employs TRBV6-5 and TRBJ2-2, with D tentatively TRBD2 (5 bases). The CDR3 runs to 15 residues. V lost 2 bases, J lost 3 bases, and 10 bases lay in between. The germline V gene has CDR1 MNHEY and CDR2 SVGAGI. CDR3 loop: CASSYERQDTGELFF. CDR3 DNA sequence: TGTGCCAGCAGTTACGAGCGGCAGGACACCGGGGAGCTGTTTTTT.

This chain joins TRBV4-1 and TRBJ1-6; no reliable D call. The CDR3 totals 16 residues. Trimming removed 0 bases from V and 0 bases from J, with 6 bases in between. Germline CDR1 is MGHRA and CDR2 is YSYEKL. The CDR3 coding sequence is TGCGCCAGCAGCCAAGATTCTTACTCCTATAATTCACCCCTCCACTTT. Translated: CASSQDSYSYNSPLHF.

The chain joins TRBV2 to TRBJ2-7; D is ambiguous. Germline V CDR1 and CDR2: SNHLY, FYNNEI. Trimming left V 3 bases short and J 0 bases short, with 9 bases between. The CDR3 length is 14 residues. CDR3 nucleotide sequence: TGTGCCAGCAGTGACGCGACAAGCTCCTACGAGCAGTACTTC. Encoded protein: CASSDATSSYEQYF.

This clone was seen more than once but under ten times. The rearrangement uses TRBV5-4 and TRBJ1-2, with 7 bases aligning to TRBD1. The CDR3 extends over 14 amino acids. The junction had 8 bases not matched to a gene; V was cut back by 4 bases and J by 5 bases. Germline V CDR1 and CDR2: SGHNT, YYREEE (reference sequence). The CDR3 loop is CASSPGQKTYGYTF. Here the CDR3 DNA reads TGTGCCAGCAGCCCGGGACAGAAAACTTATGGCTACACCTTC.

This clone turned up a few times. The J gene is TRBJ1-4, the V gene TRBV2; D call uncertain. Germline V gene lookup returns CDR1 SNHLY and CDR2 FYNNEI. Trimming left V 6 bases short and J 8 bases short, with 19 bases between. The CDR3 extends over 15 amino acids. The CDR3 protein is CASRVAGSLKEKLFF. Written as DNA, the CDR3 is TGTGCCAGCAGGGTTGCAGGATCTCTGAAGGAAAAACTGTTTTTT.

The chain joins TRBV7-9 to TRBJ1-1; weak D call: TRBD1 (6 bases). V dropped 6 bases and J dropped 2 bases, with 10 bases sitting between them. Germline CDR1 SEHNR, CDR2 FQNEAQ (reference sequence). This CDR3 is built from 13 residues. CDR3 sequence: CASRGGENTEAFF. Here the CDR3 DNA reads TGTGCCAGCAGAGGGGGTGAAAACACTGAAGCTTTCTTT. The full variable domain, in which reference TRBV7-9 and TRBJ1-1 provide the parts outside the CDR3, is DTGVSQNPRHKITKRGQNVTFRCDPISEHNRLYWYRQTLGQGPEFLTYFQNEAQLEKSRLLSDRFSAERPKGSFSTLEIQRTEQGDSAMYLCASRGGENTEAFFGQGTRLTVV.

By sample fraction, this clone is medium-sized. The rearrangement links TRBV9 to TRBJ2-1; D is undetermined. Germline V gene data show CDR1 as SGDLS and CDR2 as YYNGEE. Between the trimmed V and J ends, which lost 6 bases and 4 bases, there was a span of 17 bases. The CDR3 contains 15 residues. Here the CDR3 reads CASTQDGLVYNEQFF. The CDR3 region has the DNA TGTGCCAGCACCCAAGACGGGCTAGTGTACAATGAGCAGTTCTTC.

This clone was detected only a few times. The chain combines TRBV4-1 with TRBJ2-7, with 10 bases fitting TRBD2. J was trimmed by 3 bases and V by 1 base; bases with no gene match: 0. In germline, CDR1 is MGHRA, CDR2 YSYEKL. The CDR3 contains 14 residues. CDR3 nucleotides: TGCGCCAGCAGCCAAGGGACTAGCGGCTACGAGCAGTACTTC. Amino acid sequence: CASSQGTSGYEQYF.

The count of this clone is one. Here the CDR3 DNA reads TGTGCCAGCAGCTTAGGCGGGGCCCCTAAGGGGCAGTACTTC. This gives the protein CASSLGGAPKGQYF. The chain links TRBV7-2 to TRBJ2-7, with a weak D call TRBD2 (6 bases). Deletions cut 1 base from V and 9 bases from J, with 16 bases between. This CDR3 has 14 amino acids. From germline, CDR1 is SGHTA and CDR2 FQGNSA.

V is TRBV27 and J is TRBJ1-1, with TRBD1 as a possible D gene (5 bases). V was trimmed by 8 bases and J by 2 bases, leaving 15 bases between them. This CDR3 is 14 amino acids long. Germline V gene sequence: CDR1 MNHEY, CDR2 SMNVEV (reference sequence). The CDR3 loop is CASARGGQNTEAFF. The CDR3 DNA reads TGTGCCAGCGCCCGGGGGGGTCAAAACACTGAAGCTTTCTTT.

The chain combines TRBV27 with TRBJ2-3; D is perhaps TRBD1 or TRBD2 (6 bases each). CDR1 and CDR2 from the germline V gene are MNHEY and SMNVEV (reference sequence). This CDR3 has 15 residues. Trimming stripped 7 bases from V and 2 bases from J, with 16 bases between. CDR3 DNA: TGTGCCAGCACCAGAGAAGGGGGGCCCACAGATACGCAGTATTTT. The encoded protein is CASTREGGPTDTQYF.

CDR3 sequence: CASTYLGTQYF. DNA of the CDR3: TGTGCCTCGACATACCTAGGGACCCAGTACTTC. This rearrangement joins TRBV19 to TRBJ2-5; unclear D gene. This CDR3 is built from 11 residues. Per germline, CDR1 LNHDA and CDR2 SQIVND (reference sequence). Deletions cut 11 bases from V and 7 bases from J, with 14 bases between.

The V gene is TRBV7-2, the J gene TRBJ1-5; 7 bases are a match to TRBD1. The CDR3 spans 15 residues. The germline CDR1 and CDR2 sequences are SGHTA and FQGNSA. V shed 4 bases and J 7 bases; nucleotides not matched to a gene: 10. The CDR3 spells CASSYAQGFEQPQHF. The CDR3 coding sequence is TGTGCCAGCAGCTACGCACAGGGGTTTGAGCAGCCCCAGCATTTT. Variable domain in full (rest from reference TRBV7-2 and TRBJ1-5): GAGVSQSPSNKVTEKGKDVELRCDPISGHTALYWYRQSLGQGLEFLIYFQGNSAPDKSGLPSDRFSAERTGGSVSTLTIQRTQQEDSAVYLCASSYAQGFEQPQHFGDGTRLSIL.

The chain combines TRBV9 with TRBJ2-1; possible D gene TRBD1, 7 bases. The CDR3 extends over 15 amino acids. V gave up 4 bases and J gave up 4 bases, with 15 bases separating them. Germline CDR1 is SGDLS and CDR2 is YYNGEE. The CDR3 nucleotides read TGTGCCAGCAGCACCGGGGGACAGCGATACAATGAGCAGTTCTTC. It codes for CASSTGGQRYNEQFF.

The chain combines TRBV5-1 with TRBJ1-6; 9 bases align to TRBD1. This CDR3 has 14 residues. After removal of 5 bases from V and 7 bases from J, the junction contained 4 bases not matched to a gene. Germline V gene sequence: CDR1 SGHRS, CDR2 YFSETQ. The CDR3 DNA reads as TGCGCCAGCAGTCCGACAGGGGGAAATTCACCCCTCCACTTT. Its protein is CASSPTGGNSPLHF.

The rearrangement uses TRBV7-9 and TRBJ2-3; D unclear. From germline, CDR1 is SEHNR and CDR2 FQNEAQ (reference sequence). The CDR3 covers 15 residues. V was trimmed by 2 bases and J by 2 bases, leaving 11 bases between them. The CDR3 DNA is TGTGCCAGCAGCTTAAGAGACACTTCCACAGATACGCAGTATTTT. This codes for CASSLRDTSTDTQYF.

The rearrangement uses TRBV4-2 and TRBJ2-3, with 8 bases lining up with TRBD1. V lost 2 bases and J lost 1; bases outside the gene matches: 2. The CDR3 contains 15 residues. Per the germline V gene, CDR1 is LGHNA and CDR2 is YNFKEQ. CDR3 coding DNA: TGTGCCAGCAGCCAATCCAGGGGGCGCACAGATACGCAGTATTTT. Translating it yields CASSQSRGRTDTQYF.

This clone is labeled medium-sized (0.01 to 0.1%). In DNA, the CDR3 is TGTGCCAGCAGCTTAGTGGTGGGGGGAACCGAAACGTACTCCTACGAGCAGTACTTC. Its protein product is CASSLVVGGTETYSYEQYF. The chain has TRBV7-8 and TRBJ2-7, with D possibly TRBD2 on 6 matching bases. Germline CDR1 SGHVS, CDR2 FQNEAQ. CDR3 length equals 19 residues. V lost 1 base and J lost 0, with 22 bases in between. The variable domain in full, with the rest retrieved from reference TRBV7-8 and TRBJ2-7, is GAGVSQSPRYKVAKRGQDVALRCDPISGHVSLFWYQQALGQGPEFLTYFQNEAQLDKSGLPSDRFFAERPEGSVSTLKIQRTQQEDSAVYLCASSLVVGGTETYSYEQYFGPGTRLTVT.

This clone was seen more than once but under ten times. This sequence joins TRBV28 and TRBJ2-7; TRBD1 is a possible D gene (5 bases). The V gene lost 6 bases and the J gene lost 2 bases, with 14 bases spanning the gap. Germline CDR1 is MDHEN and CDR2 is SYDVKM. This CDR3 comprises 14 residues. The CDR3 spells CASRRQTAPYEQYF. The CDR3 nucleotides are TGTGCCAGCAGACGACAGACCGCTCCCTACGAGCAGTACTTC.

This clone was seen just once. This chain uses TRBV6-6 with TRBJ1-2; D is possibly TRBD1 (5 bases). The V end lost 7 bases, the J end lost 4 bases, and 16 bases lay between the germline ends. The CDR3 is made up of 14 amino acids. Looked up from germline, CDR1 is MNHNY and CDR2 is SVGAGI (reference sequence). The CDR3 nucleotides read TGTGCCAGCACCCTTACGGCAGGGCTCTATGGCTACACCTTC. Protein sequence: CASTLTAGLYGYTF.

This chain connects TRBV7-6 to TRBJ1-1, with 7 positions matching TRBD1. This CDR3 region has 13 residues. The V gene end was trimmed by 2 bases and the J gene end by 5 bases; junction bases not matched to a gene: 2. Germline loops: CDR1 SGHVS, CDR2 FNYEAQ. As DNA, the CDR3 is TGTGCCAGCAGCTTACAGGGGGGTACTGAAGCTTTCTTT. It yields the protein CASSLQGGTEAFF.